Sequencing of this T cell receptor (beta chain) was carried out in a study of human T cells and chemical hapten exposure (dated by TCRdb to the early 2020s). As for the study more broadly: For sensitization, 2% DPC in acetone was applied to an approximately 2 cm by approximately 2 cm area of upper inner arm skin. Weekly therapeutic DPC doses were additionally applied to the scalp of patients throughout the roughly 23-week study period. Patch tests used Finn chambers with 0.01% DPC on the upper back, scored after 6 days by International Contact Dermatitis Research Group standards. Blood samples were taken from patients before sensitization (week 0) and then at 2, 6 and about 24 weeks after DPC sensitization. Alopecia areata with under or over 50% scalp involvement, alopecia totalis and alopecia universalis were represented in the patient cohort, which was mostly female. The study tracked peripheral blood TCR repertoire changes in vivo during primary and secondary sensitization to the hapten diphenylcyclopropenone (DPC) in alopecia patients. Libraries were pooled for sequencing, and variation in per-sample TCR yields was attributed mainly to small differences in library volumes within the pool. Around 30 alopecia patients provided blood for TCR sequencing at one to four time points (pre-sensitization, 2, 6 and 24 weeks).

General findings and caveats noted by the study authors: Compared with pre-sensitization or healthy control sets, expanded TCRs formed significantly more large CDR3 similarity clusters, which is consistent with antigen-driven responses. The number of TCRs above 1 in 1000 frequency did not change with DPC sensitization; there was no evidence of global repertoire structure alterations. All patients had alopecia, a presumed autoimmune disease, so their immune response might differ from that of healthy individuals. Patch test score correlated positively with the number of PT1 expanded TCRs, reaching significance at thresholds 8, 16 and 32 but not at 4. After repeated subsampling, changes were observed in the strength of the expansion versus patch-test correlation and in the threshold at which the correlation became significant.

Library method: RACE. Instrument used: NextSeq 500. During library preparation, unique molecular identifiers were attached to individual cDNA molecules so that TCRs could be counted quantitatively and reproducibly. Both TCR alpha and TCR beta chains were sequenced from each blood RNA sample. Turning to the authors' computational methods: A median of around 96,000 TCRs per sample was observed, with a range of about 20,000 to 690,600. The Decombinator software suite was used to annotate the V, J and CDR3 of the TCR reads. Every sample was subsampled to the same number of TCRs (28,000) for the PS versus PT1 abundance plots. TCRs were defined as expanded if absent before sensitization and observed at least eight times at the 2-week time point. TCRdb passed the public sequencing reads through fastp at Q25 and MiXCR, retaining productive beta sequences. Identical CDR3 proteins give one entry, which carries the most common genes and DNA. In this record, the V and J calls reflect TCRdb's handling and not the investigators' own analysis. Present in this sample are a few hundred thousand distinct CDR3 sequences, around 6% of which were seen just once. The ten largest clones take up under 7% of the sample.

The sample holds a few counts of this clonotype. Its antigen is unknown. No much larger clone is present one base from it, and per-base qualities are unavailable. Per the germline V gene, LGHNA is the CDR1 and YNFKEQ is the CDR2. The CDR3 covers 16 residues, taking in both the cysteine and the phenylalanine. Of the read, only the CDR3 DNA is kept; its 48 bases are in frame from base 1. V is cut by 0 bases and J by 10 bases, and the space between the germline ends is 21 bases. This specimen's time point label, interpreted: patch test 2, 6 weeks after DPC sensitization. Reading the label with the study, this specimen's treatment or condition is: therapeutic diphenylcyclopropenone sensitization with weekly scalp DPC. Blood at each patch-test visit was drawn before the patch test was applied. Patients were considered eligible if aged 18 to 70, diagnosed with alopecia and deemed suitable for DPC therapy, and patients were excluded if pregnant. Total RNA was extracted from unfractionated whole blood collected in Tempus Blood RNA tubes.

The sequence links TRBV4-2 to TRBJ1-2; a confident D gene designation cannot be given. This material consisted of whole blood, taken in connection with sensitization to the hapten diphenylcyclopropenone (DPC). The TCR originated in a woman aged 18-35 years with alopecia areata. Some clones in this sample may be carry-over from other donors' samples. Read as DNA, the sequence is TGTGCCAGCAGCCAAGATCGGCAGCTTATAACTATGGACTACACCTTC. Protein translation: CASSQDRQLITMDYTF.